The clone carrying this T cell receptor (beta chain) was recorded a few times. The J segment lost 5 bases and the V segment lost 1 base, leaving 4 bases of the junction unmatched. The CDR3 is 14 amino acids. The germline CDR1 and CDR2 sequences are SGHTA and FQGNSA. The source of the sample is a study of T cells after yellow fever vaccination. TCRdb redid the calling of the 5' RACE reads with MiXCR, one entry per CDR3 protein. Here the sample spans about 550,000 distinct CDR3 sequences, 15% to 20% being singletons. V is TRBV7-2 and J is TRBJ1-2; 7 bases align to TRBD1. The specimen was PBMCs, collected 15 days after the yellow fever booster vaccination. The sequence was obtained from a man aged 25-45 years who received the YFV17D yellow fever vaccine. CDR3 DNA sequence: TGTGCCAGCAGCTTAGTGGCCAGGGGGTATGGCTACACCTTC. It translates to CASSLVARGYGYTF.